This T cell receptor beta chain was retrieved from a study of CD8+CD57+ T cells in acquired aplastic anemia. Study context: Sorted cells (CD4+ and CD8+) yielded DNA amounts that averaged approximately 3.1 ug.

TCR beta VDJ and CDR3 profiling used genomic DNA as template. TCRdb reprocessed the reads via MiXCR and lists one record per CDR3 protein. Of more than 70,000 distinct CDR3 sequences listed, just over 70% are singletons. By flow cytometry, patients selected for sequencing had shown an expansion of CD8+CD57+ cells. Each patient had severe acquired aplastic anemia. Patients had undergone no therapy by the time their blood was sampled. Germline CDR1 reads SNHLY; CDR2 reads FYNNEI. The CDR3 extends over 12 amino acids. V lost 5 bases, J lost 9 bases, and 6 bases stayed unmatched. The chain links TRBV2 to TRBJ1-2; the match to TRBD1 covers 7 bases. The receptor was isolated from a human donor with aplastic anemia. The sequenced sample was sorted CD4+, CD8+, or CD8+CD57+ T cells (not recorded which) from PBMCs. DNA of the CDR3: TGTGCCAGCAGTACAGGGGTTGATAGCTACACCTTC. As protein: CASSTGVDSYTF. Looking up the rest from reference TRBV2 and TRBJ1-2 gives the full variable domain: EPEVTQTPSHQVTQMGQEVILRCVPISNHLYFYWYRQILGQKVEFLVSFYNNEISEKSEIFDDQFSVERPDGSNFTLKIRSTKLEDSAMYFCASSTGVDSYTFGSGTRLTVV.